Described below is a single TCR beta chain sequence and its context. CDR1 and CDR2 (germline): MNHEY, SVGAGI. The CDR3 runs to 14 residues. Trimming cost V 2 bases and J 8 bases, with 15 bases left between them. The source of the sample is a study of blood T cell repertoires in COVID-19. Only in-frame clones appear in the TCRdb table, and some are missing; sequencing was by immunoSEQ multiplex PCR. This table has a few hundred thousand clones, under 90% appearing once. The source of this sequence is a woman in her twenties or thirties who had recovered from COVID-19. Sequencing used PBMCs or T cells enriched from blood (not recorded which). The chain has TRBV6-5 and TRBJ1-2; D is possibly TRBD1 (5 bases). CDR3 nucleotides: TGTGCCAGCAGTTACGCTGACAGACCTGGGGGCTACACCTTC. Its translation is CASSYADRPGGYTF.